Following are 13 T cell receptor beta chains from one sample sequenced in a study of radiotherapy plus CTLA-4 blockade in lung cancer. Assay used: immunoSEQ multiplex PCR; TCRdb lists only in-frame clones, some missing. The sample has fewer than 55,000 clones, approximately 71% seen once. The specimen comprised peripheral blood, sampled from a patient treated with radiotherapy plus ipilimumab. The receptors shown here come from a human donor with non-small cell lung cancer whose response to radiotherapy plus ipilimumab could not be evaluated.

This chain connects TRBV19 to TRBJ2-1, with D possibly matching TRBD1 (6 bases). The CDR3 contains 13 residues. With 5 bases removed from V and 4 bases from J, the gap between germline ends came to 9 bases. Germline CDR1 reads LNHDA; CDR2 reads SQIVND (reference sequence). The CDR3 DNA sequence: TGTGCCAGTAGTGCCACAGGGTACAATGAGCAGTTCTTC. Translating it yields CASSATGYNEQFF.

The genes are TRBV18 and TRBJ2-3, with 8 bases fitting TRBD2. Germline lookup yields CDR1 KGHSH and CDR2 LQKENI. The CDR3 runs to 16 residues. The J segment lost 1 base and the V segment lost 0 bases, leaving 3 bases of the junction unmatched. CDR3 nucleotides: TGTGCCAGCTCACCACCAGCGGGAGTCGGCACAGATACGCAGTATTTT. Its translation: CASSPPAGVGTDTQYF.

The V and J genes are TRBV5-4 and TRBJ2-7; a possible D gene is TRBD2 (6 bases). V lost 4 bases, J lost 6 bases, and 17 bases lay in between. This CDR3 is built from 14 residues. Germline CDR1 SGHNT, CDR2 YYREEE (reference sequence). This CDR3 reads CASSPSGGTGEQYF. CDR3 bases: TGTGCCAGCAGCCCCTCCGGGGGTACCGGCGAGCAGTACTTC.

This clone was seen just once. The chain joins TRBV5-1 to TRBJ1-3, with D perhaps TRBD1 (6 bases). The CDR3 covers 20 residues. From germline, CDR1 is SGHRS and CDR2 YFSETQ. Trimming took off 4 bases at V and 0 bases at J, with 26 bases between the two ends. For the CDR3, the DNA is TGCGCCAGCAGCCGGTCGGCGTCAGAAGGACAGTTAAACTCTGGAAACACCATATATTTT. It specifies CASSRSASEGQLNSGNTIYF.

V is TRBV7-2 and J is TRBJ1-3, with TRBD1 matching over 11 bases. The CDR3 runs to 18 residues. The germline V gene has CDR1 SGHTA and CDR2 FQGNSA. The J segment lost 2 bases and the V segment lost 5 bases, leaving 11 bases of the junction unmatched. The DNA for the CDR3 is TGTGCCAGCAGCCAGGAACCCGGGACAGGGGGAACTGGAAACACCATATATTTT. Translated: CASSQEPGTGGTGNTIYF. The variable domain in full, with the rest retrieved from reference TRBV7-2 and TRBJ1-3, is GAGVSQSPSNKVTEKGKDVELRCDPISGHTALYWYRQSLGQGLEFLIYFQGNSAPDKSGLPSDRFSAERTGGSVSTLTIQRTQQEDSAVYLCASSQEPGTGGTGNTIYFGEGSWLTVV.

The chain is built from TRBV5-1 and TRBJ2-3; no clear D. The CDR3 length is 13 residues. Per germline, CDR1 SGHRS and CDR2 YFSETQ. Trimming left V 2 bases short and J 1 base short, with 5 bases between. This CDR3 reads CASSLEGTDTQYF. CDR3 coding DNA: TGCGCCAGCAGCTTAGAGGGCACAGATACGCAGTATTTT. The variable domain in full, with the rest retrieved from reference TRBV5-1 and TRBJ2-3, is KAGVTQTPRYLIKTRGQQVTLSCSPISGHRSVSWYQQTPGQGLQFLFEYFSETQRNKGNFPGRFSGRQFSNSRSEMNVSTLELGDSALYLCASSLEGTDTQYFGPGTRLTVL.

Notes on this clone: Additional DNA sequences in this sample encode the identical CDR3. The CDR3: CASSPDRGQYEQYF. The CDR3 nucleotides read TGTGCCAGCAGCCCCGACAGGGGGCAGTACGAGCAGTACTTC. This chain joins TRBV7-2 and TRBJ2-7; 10 positions match TRBD1. V shed 5 bases, J shed 4 bases, and the junction held 5 bases outside the gene matches. The CDR3 is 14 amino acids. From germline, CDR1 is SGHTA and CDR2 FQGNSA.

Here the CDR3 reads CASSLQGTGTGELFF. CDR3 nucleotides: TGTGCCAGCAGCTTACAGGGGACAGGTACCGGGGAGCTGTTTTTT. The rearrangement links TRBV7-9 to TRBJ2-2; 8 positions agree with TRBD1. CDR1 and CDR2 (germline): SEHNR, FQNEAQ (reference sequence). This CDR3 spans 15 amino acids. Trimming cost V 2 bases and J 5 bases; bases outside gene matches: 4.

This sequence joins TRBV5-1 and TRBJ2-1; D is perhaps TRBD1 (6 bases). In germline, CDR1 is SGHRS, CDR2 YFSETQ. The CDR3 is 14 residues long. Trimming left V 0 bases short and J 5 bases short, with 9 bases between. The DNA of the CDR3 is TGCGCCAGCAGCTTGGACAGGGAAGACAATGAGCAGTTCTTC. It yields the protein CASSLDREDNEQFF.

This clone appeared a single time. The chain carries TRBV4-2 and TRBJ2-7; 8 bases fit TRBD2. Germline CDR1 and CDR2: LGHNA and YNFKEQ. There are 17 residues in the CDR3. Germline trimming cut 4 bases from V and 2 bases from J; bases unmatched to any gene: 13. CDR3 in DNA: TGTGCCAGCAGCCTAACTCTTGGACTAGCTAACACCTACGAGCAGTACTTC. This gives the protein CASSLTLGLANTYEQYF.

The CDR3 nucleotides are TGTGCCAGCAGTGAGCGGGACGATAACTATGGCTACACCTTC. Amino acid sequence: CASSERDDNYGYTF. V is TRBV25-1 and J is TRBJ1-2, with D tentatively TRBD1 (5 bases). CDR1 is MGHDK and CDR2 is SYGVNS in the germline V gene. V was cut by 3 bases and J by 1 base, with 9 bases left in between. The length of the CDR3 is 14 residues.

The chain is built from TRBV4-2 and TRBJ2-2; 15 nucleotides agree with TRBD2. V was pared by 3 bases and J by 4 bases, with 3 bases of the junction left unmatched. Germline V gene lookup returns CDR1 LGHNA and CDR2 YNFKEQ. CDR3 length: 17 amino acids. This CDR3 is CASSHKGLAGGTGELFF. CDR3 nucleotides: TGTGCCAGCAGCCATAAGGGACTAGCGGGGGGCACCGGGGAGCTGTTTTTT.

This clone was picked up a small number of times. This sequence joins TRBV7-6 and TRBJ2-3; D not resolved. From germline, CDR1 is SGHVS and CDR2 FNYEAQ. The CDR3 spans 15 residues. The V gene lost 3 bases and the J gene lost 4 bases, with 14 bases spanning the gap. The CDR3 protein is CASSFLLDSPDTQYF. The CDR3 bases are TGTGCCAGCAGCTTTCTTCTTGACTCGCCAGATACGCAGTATTTT.